The 21 T cell receptor beta chains listed next were all sequenced from one sample in a study of response to subunit inactivated influenza vaccine. TCRdb re-called the RT-PCR reads through MiXCR, storing one row per CDR3 protein. The sample consists of over 450,000 distinct CDR3 sequences, under 15% of them appearing once. This sample comprised PBMCs from blood, obtained 45 days after vaccination. The source is a man over 45 who received an inactivated influenza vaccine.

The sample holds a few counts of this clonotype. V and J are TRBV27 and TRBJ2-5, with TRBD1 matching over 7 bases. CDR1 is MNHEY, CDR2 SMNVEV, per germline (reference sequence). The ends lost 5 bases at V and 5 bases at J; junction bases unmatched: 8. CDR3 length equals 14 residues. The CDR3 loop is CASSNRGWLETQYF. The CDR3, as DNA: TGTGCCAGCAGTAACAGGGGATGGCTTGAGACCCAGTACTTC.

The table lists this clonotype with a few counts. V and J are TRBV12-3 or TRBV12-4 and TRBJ1-4; D not certain. The length of the CDR3 is 14 residues. V was cut by 9 bases and J by 0 bases, with 11 bases left in between. The CDR3 spells CASRDLPTNEKLFF. CDR3 nucleotide sequence: TGTGCCAGTCGTGATCTGCCAACTAATGAAAAACTGTTTTTT.

The CDR3: CASSQGKLVAFF. The CDR3 bases are TGTGCCAGCAGCCAAGGGAAACTAGTAGCGTTCTTC. The chain employs TRBV3-1 and TRBJ2-1; weak D call: TRBD2 (5 bases). CDR3 length: 12 amino acids. V gave up 1 base and J gave up 15 bases, with 13 bases separating them. Germline CDR1 LGHDT, CDR2 YNNKEL (reference sequence).

As to this clonotype: A much bigger clone sits one base away, suggesting this may be a read error. The chain uses TRBV7-2 and TRBJ2-3; 9 bases are a match to TRBD2. CDR3 length: 16 amino acids. Germline V gene lookup returns CDR1 SGHTA and CDR2 FQGNSA. The ends lost 2 bases at V and 2 bases at J; junction bases unmatched: 5. The CDR3 DNA follows: TGTACCAGCAGCTTACGGCTAGCGGGACCCACAGATACGCAGTATTTT. Protein: CTSSLRLAGPTDTQYF.

J is TRBJ2-7 and V is TRBV9; 7 bases align to TRBD2. The CDR3 is made up of 15 amino acids. J gave up 2 bases and V 1 base, and 6 bases lay outside the gene matches. Germline V gene sequence: CDR1 SGDLS, CDR2 YYNGEE. The CDR3 loop reads CASSVQSGITYEQYF. In nucleotides, the CDR3 is TGTGCCAGCAGCGTACAGAGCGGGATTACCTACGAGCAGTACTTC.

This clonotype was counted between two and nine times. The chain links TRBV12-3 or TRBV12-4 to TRBJ1-2; 7 bases align to TRBD1. This CDR3 spans 13 amino acids. V shed 1 base, J shed 6 bases, and the junction held 2 bases outside the gene matches. The CDR3 sequence: CASSLDRGHGYTF. The CDR3, as DNA: TGTGCCAGCAGTTTAGACAGGGGTCATGGCTACACCTTC.

This clonotype was counted ten times or more. The V and J genes are TRBV27 and TRBJ2-7; a weak D match, TRBD1 (5 bases). V was pared by 8 bases and J by 2 bases, with 16 bases between. The CDR3 loop spans 14 amino acids. Germline CDR1 and CDR2: MNHEY and SMNVEV (reference sequence). The CDR3 sequence is CASSSWGLTYEQYF. DNA of the CDR3: TGTGCCAGCTCCTCCTGGGGCCTTACCTACGAGCAGTACTTC.

The chain is built from TRBV7-2 and TRBJ2-5; no firm D call. This CDR3 is built from 15 residues. Germline V gene sequence: CDR1 SGHTA, CDR2 FQGNSA. The germline V and J ends were trimmed by 0 bases and 5 bases, with 13 bases remaining between them. CDR3 sequence (DNA): TGTGCCAGCAGCTTAGCGCTTAGTAAGGGTGAGACCCAGTACTTC. Protein: CASSLALSKGETQYF.

This clonotype was seen a handful of times. This sequence joins TRBV3-1 and TRBJ2-1; TRBD2 aligns across 10 bases. Germline V gene data show CDR1 as LGHDT and CDR2 as YNNKEL (reference sequence). The CDR3 has 15 residues. With V trimmed by 3 bases and J by 8 bases, 7 bases remained unmatched. The CDR3: CASSHRLAGNDEQFF. Written as DNA, the CDR3 is TGTGCCAGCAGCCACCGACTAGCGGGTAACGATGAGCAGTTCTTC.

The genes are TRBV6-2 or TRBV6-3 and TRBJ2-3, with D perhaps TRBD1 (5 bases). This CDR3 has 13 residues. Trimming removed 1 base from V and 5 bases from J, with 7 bases in between. Germline CDR1 and CDR2: MNHEY and SVGEGT. The CDR3 protein is CASSYWGQDTQYF. Here the CDR3 DNA reads TGTGCCAGCAGTTACTGGGGCCAAGATACGCAGTATTTT.

Comments on this clonotype: A read error may be the cause here, since a much bigger clone is one base away. The gene calls are TRBV12-3 or TRBV12-4 and TRBJ2-5, with TRBD1 matching over 7 bases. TRBJ2-1 explains the end of the DNA better; the J call may be wrong. The CDR3 loop spans 13 amino acids. As DNA, the CDR3 is TGTGCCAGCATCCTGACAGGGAAAGAGACCCAGTTCTTC. Its protein product is CASILTGKETQFF.

This clonotype was detected only a few times. It may be a read error: a sequence one base away is much more abundant. The chain couples TRBV20-1 to TRBJ2-1; TRBD1 is a possible D gene (6 bases). The CDR3 contains 15 residues. V lost 0 bases and J 10 bases, leaving 19 bases between the germline ends. Germline CDR1 DFQATT, CDR2 SNEGSKA (reference sequence). CDR3 bases: TGCAGTGCTAGAGACCAGGGGCCCGTAGGGGAAGAGCAGTTCTTC. Its protein product is CSARDQGPVGEEQFF.

The chain has TRBV12-3 or TRBV12-4 and TRBJ2-3, with 11 bases aligning to TRBD2. V dropped 5 bases and J dropped 2; count of bases not matched to a gene: 3. The CDR3 has 15 residues. CDR3 amino acids: CASSGTSGFTDTQYF. The CDR3 coding sequence is TGTGCCAGCAGTGGGACTAGCGGATTCACAGATACGCAGTATTTT.

The V and J genes are TRBV20-1 and TRBJ1-3, with D uncertain. The germline V gene encodes CDR1 DFQATT and CDR2 SNEGSKA (reference sequence). V shed 7 bases and J shed 4 bases, with 8 bases lying between them. This CDR3 has 11 amino acids. The CDR3 DNA reads TGCAGTGTGGAGGCCGGAAACACCATATATTTT. Amino acid sequence: CSVEAGNTIYF.

The rearrangement uses TRBV3-1 and TRBJ2-7; possible D gene TRBD2, 6 bases. This CDR3 comprises 16 residues. CDR1 and CDR2 from the germline V gene are LGHDT and YNNKEL (reference sequence). Trimming removed 1 base at V and 1 base at J, with 14 bases between. CDR3 loop: CASSQVPGLASYEQYF. CDR3 coding DNA: TGTGCCAGCAGCCAAGTGCCGGGACTCGCGTCCTACGAGCAGTACTTC.

This clonotype has more than one count but fewer than ten. V gene TRBV6-5 combines with J gene TRBJ2-2; D unclear. CDR3 length equals 16 residues. Germline V lookup: CDR1 MNHEY, CDR2 SVGAGI. Between the trimmed V and J ends, which lost 2 bases and 0 bases, there was a span of 10 bases. The CDR3, as DNA: TGTGCCAGCAGTTACCAATTACCCGCGAACACCGGGGAGCTGTTTTTT. Amino acid sequence: CASSYQLPANTGELFF.

The CDR3 protein is CSASHSGRAGETQYF. As DNA, the CDR3 is TGCAGTGCTAGTCATAGCGGGAGGGCCGGAGAGACCCAGTACTTC. The V and J genes are TRBV20-1 and TRBJ2-5; TRBD2 matches 11 bases. Germline assignment: CDR1 DFQATT and CDR2 SNEGSKA (reference sequence). The CDR3 has 15 amino acids. V was clipped by 3 bases and J by 4 bases; unmatched bases: 7.

V usage is TRBV6-2 or TRBV6-3 and J usage is TRBJ2-7; a possible D gene is TRBD2 (5 bases). The CDR3 is made up of 18 amino acids. Germline V gene data show CDR1 as MNHEY and CDR2 as SVGEGT. V was pared by 2 bases and J by 1 base, with 21 bases between. For the CDR3, the DNA is TGTGCCAGCAGTTACGTGATTGGTGGCGGAGGACGTTCCTACGAGCAGTACTTC. As protein: CASSYVIGGGGRSYEQYF.

This clonotype was seen only a few times. The V and J genes are TRBV28 and TRBJ2-1, with 11 bases aligning to TRBD2. The ends lost 5 bases at V and 4 bases at J; junction bases unmatched: 16. The CDR3 has 19 amino acids. Germline CDR1 MDHEN, CDR2 SYDVKM. CDR3 DNA sequence: TGTGCCAGCAGTCCTCATCCCGGGACTAGCGGCCCAAGGTACAATGAGCAGTTCTTC. It codes for CASSPHPGTSGPRYNEQFF.

This clonotype was seen a few times. This rearrangement joins TRBV30 to TRBJ2-2; the D gene is possibly TRBD1 (5 bases). Between the trimmed V and J ends, which lost 0 bases and 7 bases, there was a span of 12 bases. This CDR3 is built from 14 residues. Germline-derived CDR1 and CDR2 are GTSNPN and SVGIG (reference sequence). CDR3 coding DNA: TGTGCCTGGAGTGTATTAGTTCAGGGCGGGGAGCTGTTTTTT. Its translation: CAWSVLVQGGELFF.

Notes on this clonotype: Germline is not matched at one junction end, which may reflect a read error. This sequence joins TRBV20-1 and TRBJ2-3, with 7 bases that match TRBD2. The germline CDR1 and CDR2 sequences are DFQATT and SNEGSKA (reference sequence). The CDR3 is 15 residues long. CDR3 sequence: CSASGAGDRADTKYF. In DNA form, the CDR3 reads TGCAGTGCTAGTGGTGCGGGAGATCGTGCAGATACGAAGTATTTT.